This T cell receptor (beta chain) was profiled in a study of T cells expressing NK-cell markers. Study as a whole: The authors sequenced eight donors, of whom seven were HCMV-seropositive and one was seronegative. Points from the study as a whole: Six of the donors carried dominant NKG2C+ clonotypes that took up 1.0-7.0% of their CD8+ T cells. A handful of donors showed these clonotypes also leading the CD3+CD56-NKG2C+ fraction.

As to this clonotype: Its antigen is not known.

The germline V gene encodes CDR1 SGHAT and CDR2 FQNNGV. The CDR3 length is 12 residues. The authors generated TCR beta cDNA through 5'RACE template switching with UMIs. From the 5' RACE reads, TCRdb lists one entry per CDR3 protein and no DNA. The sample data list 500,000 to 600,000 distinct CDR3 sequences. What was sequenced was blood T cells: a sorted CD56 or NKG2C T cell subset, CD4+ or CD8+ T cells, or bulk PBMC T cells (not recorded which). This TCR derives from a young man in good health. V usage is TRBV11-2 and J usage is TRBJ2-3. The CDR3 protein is CASSNGADTQYF.